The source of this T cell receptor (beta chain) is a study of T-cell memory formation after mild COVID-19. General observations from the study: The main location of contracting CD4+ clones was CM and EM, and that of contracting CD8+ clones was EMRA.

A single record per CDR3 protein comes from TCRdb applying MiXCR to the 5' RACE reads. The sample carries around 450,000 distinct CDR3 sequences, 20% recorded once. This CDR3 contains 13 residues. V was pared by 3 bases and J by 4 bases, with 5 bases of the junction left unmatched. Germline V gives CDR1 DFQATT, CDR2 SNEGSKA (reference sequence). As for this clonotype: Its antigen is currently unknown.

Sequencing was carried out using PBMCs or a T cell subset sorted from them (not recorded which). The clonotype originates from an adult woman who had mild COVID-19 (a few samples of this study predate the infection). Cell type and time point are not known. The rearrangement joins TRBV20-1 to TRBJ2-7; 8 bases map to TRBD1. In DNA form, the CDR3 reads TGCAGTGCTAGCCGGGACAGGCTTTACGAGCAGTACTTC. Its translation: CSASRDRLYEQYF.